One and the same sample provided the 30 T cell receptor beta chains below, sequenced in a study of blood T cell repertoires in COVID-19. Only in-frame clones appear in the TCRdb table, and some are missing; sequencing was by immunoSEQ multiplex PCR. Among fewer than 200,000 clones listed, about 80% were seen once. The sequenced sample was peripheral blood. These receptors all stem from a woman of 80 years or more with acute or convalescent COVID-19.

This clone has more than one count but fewer than ten. The chain has TRBV6-5 and TRBJ1-1; D unclear. Trimming removed 7 bases from V and 2 bases from J, with 11 bases in between. Germline loops: CDR1 MNHEY, CDR2 SVGAGI. CDR3 size: 13 residues. The CDR3 DNA is TGTGCCAGCACACCGAGTCTCAACACTGAAGCTTTCTTT. Translating gives CASTPSLNTEAFF.

About this clone itself: Germline is not matched at one junction end, which may reflect a read error. The J gene is TRBJ2-2, the V gene TRBV19; D might be TRBD2 (5 bases). Germline CDR1 reads LNHDA; CDR2 reads SQIVND (reference sequence). CDR3 size: 16 residues. CDR3 residues: CASSTRQYPNTGELLF. Written as DNA, the CDR3 is TGTGCCAGTTCGACACGGCAATATCCGAACACCGGGGAGCTGCTTTTT. The whole variable domain, filled in from reference TRBV19 and TRBJ2-2, reads DGGITQSPKYLFRKEGQNVTLSCEQNLNHDAMYWYRQDPGQGLRLIYYSQIVNDFQKGDIAEGYSVSREKKESFPLTVTSAQKNPTAFYLCASSTRQYPNTGELLFGEGSRLTVL.

V is TRBV30 and J is TRBJ1-5; 7 nucleotides match TRBD1. Germline V gives CDR1 GTSNPN, CDR2 SVGIG (reference sequence). The V and J ends lost 1 base and 6 bases, in that order; junction bases with no gene match: 9. The CDR3 runs to 15 residues. DNA for the CDR3: TGTGCCTGGAGTGGACAGGGTGGTCGTAGTCAGCCCCAGCATTTT. Translated: CAWSGQGGRSQPQHF.

The CDR3 sequence: CSASRRNSYNEQFF. The CDR3 coding sequence is TGCAGTGCTAGTAGGCGGAACTCCTACAATGAGCAGTTCTTC. This chain joins TRBV20-1 and TRBJ2-1; no definite D call. Trimming pared 3 bases from V and 0 bases from J, leaving 9 bases between. In germline, CDR1 is DFQATT, CDR2 SNEGSKA (reference sequence). The CDR3 runs 14 residues.

The rearrangement uses TRBV7-2 and TRBJ1-1; 7 nucleotides match TRBD1. The CDR3 length is 14 residues. The V and J ends lost 5 bases and 6 bases, in that order; junction bases with no gene match: 9. CDR1 SGHTA and CDR2 FQGNSA come from the germline V gene. In nucleotides, the CDR3 is TGTGCCAGCAGCCTGTCCTACGGGACAGCTGAAGCTTTCTTT. Protein product: CASSLSYGTAEAFF.

In this sample, this clone turned up once. The chain couples TRBV18 to TRBJ1-5, with TRBD1 identical over 11 bases. This CDR3 region has 15 residues. V lost 3 bases, J lost 6 bases, and 4 bases stayed unmatched. In germline, CDR1 is KGHSH, CDR2 LQKENI. In DNA, the CDR3 is TGTGCCAGCTCACCCGGACAGGGGGCGATTCAGCCCCAGCATTTT. Translation gives CASSPGQGAIQPQHF.

The gene calls are TRBV4-1 and TRBJ2-7; 7 nucleotides agree with TRBD1. CDR1 MGHRA and CDR2 YSYEKL come from the germline V gene. The J segment lost 3 bases and the V segment lost 1 base, leaving 6 bases of the junction unmatched. This CDR3 is built from 15 residues. The CDR3 loop reads CASSQATGTDYEQYF. CDR3 DNA: TGCGCCAGCAGCCAAGCAACCGGGACAGACTACGAGCAGTACTTC.

The chain couples TRBV18 to TRBJ1-6; 7 bases are a match to TRBD1. The CDR3 spans 15 residues. Germline lookup yields CDR1 KGHSH and CDR2 LQKENI. V shed 1 base and J 5 bases; nucleotides not matched to a gene: 2. The CDR3 sequence is CASSPLGQDNSPLHF. CDR3 nucleotide sequence: TGTGCCAGCTCACCACTCGGACAGGATAATTCACCCCTCCACTTT.

This clone is a singleton in its sample. This rearrangement joins TRBV18 to TRBJ1-1; D unresolved. The CDR3 contains 15 residues. Germline V gene sequence: CDR1 KGHSH, CDR2 LQKENI. V lost 1 base to trimming and J lost 1 base, with 10 bases between them. The chain's CDR3 is CASSPRGGPNTEAFF. CDR3 nucleotides: TGTGCCAGCTCACCACGCGGTGGCCCGAACACTGAAGCTTTCTTT.

Concerning this clone itself: This same CDR3 is encoded by further DNA sequences in the sample. V is TRBV12-5 and J is TRBJ2-5, with TRBD1 identical over 7 bases. Germline V gene lookup returns CDR1 LGHNT and CDR2 FRNRAP. With V trimmed by 5 bases and J by 5 bases, 11 bases remained unmatched. The CDR3 totals 15 residues. The CDR3 loop reads CASGLGQTPRETQYF. CDR3 bases: TGTGCTAGTGGTCTGGGACAGACCCCTAGGGAGACCCAGTACTTC. Combining the CDR3 with reference TRBV12-5 and TRBJ2-5 gives the whole variable domain DARVTQTPRHKVTEMGQEVTMRCQPILGHNTVFWYRQTMMQGLELLAYFRNRAPLDDSGMPKDRFSAEMPDATLATLKIQPSEPRDSAVYFCASGLGQTPRETQYFGPGTRLLVL.

This clone was detected once. The CDR3 DNA reads as TGTGCCATCCCGAAGGCGGGGGCCGCGGGGGATGAGCAGTTCTTC. Protein sequence: CAIPKAGAAGDEQFF. The chain is built from TRBV10-3 and TRBJ2-1, with D possibly matching TRBD2 (7 bases). The CDR3 sequence is 15 residues long. Trimming took 8 bases from V and 8 from J, leaving 22 bases between them. Germline CDR1 is ENHRY and CDR2 is SYGVKD.

The chain carries TRBV3-1 (or the pseudogene TRBV3-2) and TRBJ2-2; D is undetermined. Per germline, CDR1 LGHDT and CDR2 YNNKEL (reference sequence). The ends were cut back, 0 bases at V and 6 bases at J, with 8 bases in the middle. The CDR3 spans 14 residues. For the CDR3, the DNA is TGTGCCAGCAGCCAAGACCGCTATCCCGGGGAGCTGTTTTTT. This translates into CASSQDRYPGELFF.

This sequence joins TRBV27 and TRBJ2-1; D is perhaps TRBD1 (5 bases). Trimming removed 5 bases from V and 2 bases from J, with 13 bases in between. The CDR3 is made up of 15 amino acids. CDR1 is MNHEY and CDR2 is SMNVEV in the germline V gene (reference sequence). The CDR3 sequence is CASSTTKDTYNEQFF. In DNA, the CDR3 is TGTGCCAGCAGTACCACGAAGGACACCTACAATGAGCAGTTCTTC.

The chain carries TRBV7-9 and TRBJ1-3; the D is unclear. Germline assignment: CDR1 SEHNR and CDR2 FQNEAQ (reference sequence). V lost 5 bases and J 2 bases, leaving 10 bases between the germline ends. The CDR3 contains 14 residues. The CDR3 loop reads CASSAGGPGNTIYF. Here the CDR3 DNA reads TGTGCCAGCAGCGCCGGAGGGCCTGGAAACACCATATATTTT.

The rearrangement links TRBV30 to TRBJ1-6; tentative D call: TRBD1 (6 bases). The CDR3 is 17 residues long. CDR1 is GTSNPN and CDR2 is SVGIG in the germline V gene (reference sequence). Trimming took off 0 bases at V and 9 bases at J, with 21 bases between the two ends. The CDR3 sequence is CAWSVSGQQGLTSPLHF. Here the CDR3 DNA reads TGTGCCTGGAGTGTAAGCGGACAACAGGGTTTAACTTCACCCCTCCACTTT.

This clone was recorded once. V usage is TRBV10-3 and J usage is TRBJ1-5; 8 bases match TRBD1. V was pared by 11 bases and J by 5 bases, with 8 bases of the junction left unmatched. The CDR3 runs to 13 residues. Germline CDR1 reads ENHRY; CDR2 reads SYGVKD. CDR3 sequence reads: CASRQGRDQPQHF. For the CDR3, the DNA is TGTGCCTCCCGACAGGGGAGGGATCAGCCCCAGCATTTT.

The gene calls are TRBV10-3 and TRBJ2-7, with a possible D match to TRBD2 (6 bases). V lost 11 bases to trimming and J lost 1 base, with 18 bases between them. The CDR3 covers 14 residues. From germline, CDR1 is ENHRY and CDR2 SYGVKD. The CDR3 DNA sequence: TGTGCCGCCGACCCGGATGGGACTTCCTACGAGCAGTACTTC. As protein: CAADPDGTSYEQYF.

The chain is built from TRBV6-5 and TRBJ1-1, with D hard to call. The CDR3 has 11 residues. Trimming removed 5 bases at V and 7 bases at J, with 8 bases between. Germline CDR1 reads MNHEY; CDR2 reads SVGAGI. The CDR3 DNA is TGTGCCAGCAGTAGGCGAGGTGAAGCTTTCTTT. Translation gives CASSRRGEAFF.

This chain links TRBV15 with TRBJ2-3; the match to TRBD1 covers 10 bases. V gave up 5 bases and J gave up 1 base; unmatched junction bases: 18. The CDR3 has 20 amino acids. CDR1 and CDR2 from the germline V gene are LNHNV and YYDKDF (reference sequence). The CDR3 coding sequence is TGTGCCACCAGCGGTCCAGGGGACAGGGGCTCCCGCCGGGGCACAGATACGCAGTATTTT. Its protein is CATSGPGDRGSRRGTDTQYF.

The rearrangement links TRBV6-2 or TRBV6-3 to TRBJ2-7; a possible D gene is TRBD1 (6 bases). The CDR3 runs to 14 residues. Germline CDR1 and CDR2: MNHEY and SVGEGT. Trimming shortened V by 5 bases and J by 2 bases, and 13 bases separated the two germline ends. The DNA of the CDR3 is TGTGCCAGCAGTCGAGTAGGGGGAACCTACGAGCAGTACTTC. Its protein product is CASSRVGGTYEQYF.

The rearrangement joins TRBV5-4 to TRBJ2-1, with D tentatively TRBD1 (6 bases). The CDR3 is 16 residues long. The V gene lost 0 bases and the J gene lost 0 bases, with 10 bases spanning the gap. The V gene's germline CDR1 is SGHNT and CDR2 YYREEE (reference sequence). CDR3 coding DNA: TGTGCCAGCAGCTTGGCGACAGGCGGCTCCTACAATGAGCAGTTCTTC. Encoded protein: CASSLATGGSYNEQFF. Combining the CDR3 with reference TRBV5-4 and TRBJ2-1 gives the whole variable domain ETGVTQSPTHLIKTRGQQVTLRCSSQSGHNTVSWYQQALGQGPQFIFQYYREEENGRGNFPPRFSGLQFPNYSSELNVNALELDDSALYLCASSLATGGSYNEQFFGPGTRLTVL.

The J gene is TRBJ2-3, the V gene TRBV6-5; a weak D match, TRBD2 (5 bases). V shed 4 bases and J shed 6 bases, with 14 bases lying between them. CDR1 and CDR2 (germline): MNHEY, SVGAGI. This CDR3 has 14 amino acids. The CDR3 coding sequence is TGTGCCAGCAGTTTACTACGCCCGGGGGATACGCAGTATTTT. Its translation: CASSLLRPGDTQYF.

V usage is TRBV7-6 and J usage is TRBJ1-2; 10 bases line up with TRBD1. V dropped 1 base and J dropped 2; count of bases not matched to a gene: 4. The length of the CDR3 is 16 residues. In germline, CDR1 is SGHVS, CDR2 FNYEAQ. The CDR3 bases are TGTGCCAGCAGCTTAGATACGGGACAGGGGAACTATGGCTACACCTTC. Residues: CASSLDTGQGNYGYTF.

The genes are TRBV19 and TRBJ1-1, with D hard to call. V dropped 6 bases and J dropped 4 bases, with 21 bases sitting between them. CDR1 and CDR2 from the germline V gene are LNHDA and SQIVND (reference sequence). CDR3 length equals 16 residues. This CDR3 is CASSLGRTRAVTEAFF. In DNA, the CDR3 is TGTGCCAGTAGCCTAGGACGGACTAGGGCGGTCACTGAAGCTTTCTTT.

The chain uses TRBV5-1 and TRBJ2-1, with TRBD2 as a possible D gene (6 bases). Germline CDR1 SGHRS, CDR2 YFSETQ. This CDR3 contains 14 residues. Deletions cut 3 bases from V and 7 bases from J, with 14 bases between. The CDR3 region has the DNA TGCGCCAGCAGCTCCCGACTAGTATCAAATGAGCAGTTCTTC. It codes for CASSSRLVSNEQFF.

The CDR3 DNA reads as TGTGCCAGTAGTATAAACCCAGGTGCCACAGATACGCAGTATTTT. Protein sequence: CASSINPGATDTQYF. V gene TRBV19 combines with J gene TRBJ2-3; D is unclear. The CDR3 extends over 15 amino acids. V was pared by 2 bases and J by 2 bases, with 11 bases between. Germline CDR1 and CDR2: LNHDA and SQIVND (reference sequence). Full variable domain (outside the CDR3, taken from reference TRBV19 and TRBJ2-3): DGGITQSPKYLFRKEGQNVTLSCEQNLNHDAMYWYRQDPGQGLRLIYYSQIVNDFQKGDIAEGYSVSREKKESFPLTVTSAQKNPTAFYLCASSINPGATDTQYFGPGTRLTVL.

The chain is built from TRBV7-2 and TRBJ2-3; 8 nucleotides agree with TRBD2. Trimming took 5 bases from V and 8 from J; bases not matched to a gene: 9. In germline, CDR1 is SGHTA, CDR2 FQGNSA. The CDR3 consists of 14 residues. The CDR3 DNA is TGTGCCAGCAGCCCGGGACTAGGGGGACGTACGCAGTATTTT. Translation: CASSPGLGGRTQYF.

This chain connects TRBV19 to TRBJ1-4, with D possibly matching TRBD1 (5 bases). This CDR3 has 14 residues. Trimming took 4 bases from V and 5 from J, leaving 11 bases between them. Germline CDR1 LNHDA, CDR2 SQIVND (reference sequence). Here the CDR3 DNA reads TGTGCCAGTAGTACCCTTCAGGGAAATGAAAAACTGTTTTTT. Translation: CASSTLQGNEKLFF.

This clone was detected a few times. The J gene is TRBJ2-6, the V gene TRBV2, with D possibly TRBD2 on 5 matching bases. The V end was cut by 6 bases, the J end by 0 bases, with 15 bases between. From germline, CDR1 is SNHLY and CDR2 FYNNEI. The CDR3 has 17 amino acids. This chain's CDR3 is CASSWTGLSSGANVLTF. The CDR3 region has the DNA TGTGCCAGCAGCTGGACGGGATTAAGCTCTGGGGCCAACGTCCTGACTTTC.

The chain uses TRBV4-2 and TRBJ2-2, with 13 bases aligning to TRBD2. J lost 5 bases, V lost 2 bases, and 5 bases had no gene match. This CDR3 has 17 amino acids. The germline V gene encodes CDR1 LGHNA and CDR2 YNFKEQ. The CDR3 region has the DNA TGTGCCAGCAGCCAACTACTAGCGGGGGGGCGGACCGGGGAGCTGTTTTTT. This encodes CASSQLLAGGRTGELFF.